The TCR beta chain under discussion was sequenced for a study of CD8+ T cells in alopecia areata. The overall study: A 6-month period off drug followed tofacitinib, which lasted 6 to 18 months.

Reverse transcribed after extraction, RNA yielded cDNA as the sequencing template. Clones were sequenced by immunoSEQ multiplex PCR, and TCRdb holds only the in-frame ones, with some missing. The sample has 150,000 or so clones; more than 45% are singletons. Germline CDR1 is SGHTA and CDR2 is FQGTGA. The CDR3 spans 15 residues. Trimming shortened V by 1 base and J by 5 bases, and 11 bases separated the two germline ends. This clone was counted between two and nine times. This receptor was identified in a human donor with alopecia areata. Sequences were obtained from CD4+ T cells sorted from blood. V is TRBV7-3 and J is TRBJ1-4; D is uncertain. CDR3 region: CASSLMPAENEKLFF. Written as DNA, the CDR3 is TGTGCCAGCAGCTTAATGCCGGCCGAAAATGAAAAACTGTTTTTT.